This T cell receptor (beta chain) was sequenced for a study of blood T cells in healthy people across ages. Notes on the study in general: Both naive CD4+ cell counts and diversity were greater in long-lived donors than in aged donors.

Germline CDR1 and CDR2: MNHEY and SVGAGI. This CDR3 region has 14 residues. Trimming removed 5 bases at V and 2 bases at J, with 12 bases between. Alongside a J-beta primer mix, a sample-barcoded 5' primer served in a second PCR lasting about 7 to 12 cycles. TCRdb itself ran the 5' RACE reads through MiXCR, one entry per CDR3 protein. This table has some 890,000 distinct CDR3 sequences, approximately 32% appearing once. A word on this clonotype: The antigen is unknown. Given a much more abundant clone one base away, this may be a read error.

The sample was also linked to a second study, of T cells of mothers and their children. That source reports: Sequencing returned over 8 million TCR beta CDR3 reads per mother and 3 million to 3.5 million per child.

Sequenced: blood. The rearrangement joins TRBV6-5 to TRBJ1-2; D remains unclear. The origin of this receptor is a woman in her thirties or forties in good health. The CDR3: CASSPTSRNYGYTF. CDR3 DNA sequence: TGTGCCAGCAGTCCGACTTCCAGGAACTATGGCTACACCTTC.